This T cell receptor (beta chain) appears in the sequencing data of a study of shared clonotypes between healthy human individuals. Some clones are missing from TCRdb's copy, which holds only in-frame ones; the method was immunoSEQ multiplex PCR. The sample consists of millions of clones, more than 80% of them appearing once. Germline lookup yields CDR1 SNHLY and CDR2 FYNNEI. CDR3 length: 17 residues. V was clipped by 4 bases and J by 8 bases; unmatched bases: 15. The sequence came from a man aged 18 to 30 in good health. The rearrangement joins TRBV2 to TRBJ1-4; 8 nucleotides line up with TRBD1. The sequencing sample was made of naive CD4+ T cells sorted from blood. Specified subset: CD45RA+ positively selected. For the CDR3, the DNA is TGTGCCAGCAGTGGGGCATTCGTCGGGACAGGAGACGAAAAACTGTTTTTT. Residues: CASSGAFVGTGDEKLFF.